Each of the 8 T cell receptor beta chains below was sequenced from the same sample in a study of OX40 agonist ivuxolimab in advanced cancers. TCRdb's table, derived via immunoSEQ multiplex PCR, lists solely in-frame clones and lacks some. Of about 50,000 clones listed, over 80% were seen once; the top ten hold around 24%. Sequencing used CD4+ or CD8+ T cells sorted from blood, obtained in a trial of the OX40 agonist ivuxolimab. The source is an adult with an advanced solid tumor such as melanoma, head and neck, liver or kidney cancer.

In its sample, this clone was seen once. The CDR3 is CASSPPKGGGYEQYF. CDR3 sequence (DNA): TGCGCCAGCAGTCCCCCTAAGGGGGGGGGATACGAGCAGTACTTC. The rearrangement links TRBV23-1 to TRBJ2-7, with D maybe TRBD2 (7 bases). TRBV23-1 is noted as an ORF with a role that remains uncertain. The CDR3 loop spans 15 amino acids. Trimming stripped 4 bases from V and 4 bases from J, with 17 bases between.

The chain is built from TRBV7-7 and TRBJ2-5; maybe TRBD1 (6 bases). This CDR3 comprises 17 residues. The germline gives CDR1 SSHAT, CDR2 FNYEAQ (reference sequence). V lost 1 base and J lost 4, with 19 bases in between. The CDR3 sequence: CASSLGEQGSHGETQYF. CDR3 nucleotide sequence: TGTGCCAGCAGCTTAGGAGAACAGGGAAGTCATGGAGAGACCCAGTACTTC.

V is TRBV18 and J is TRBJ2-7; 10 positions match TRBD2. The germline V gene encodes CDR1 KGHSH and CDR2 LQKENI. This CDR3 contains 15 residues. Trimming at V came to 3 bases and at J to 4 bases, leaving 6 bases not matched to a gene. CDR3 in amino acids: CASSPSSGSPYEQYF. The CDR3, as DNA: TGTGCCAGCTCACCCTCTAGCGGGAGTCCTTACGAGCAGTACTTC.

The V call is TRBV11-2, the J call TRBJ1-5; D is possibly TRBD1 (6 bases). This CDR3 region has 16 residues. Trimming pared 1 base from V and 3 bases from J, leaving 13 bases between. Germline values: CDR1 SGHAT, CDR2 FQNNGV. CDR3 DNA sequence: TGTGCCAGCAGCTTAGGTTGGGGGGGCTCCAATCAGCCCCAGCATTTT. Translating gives CASSLGWGGSNQPQHF. Filled out from reference TRBV11-2 and TRBJ1-5, the complete variable domain reads EAGVAQSPRYKIIEKRQSVAFWCNPISGHATLYWYQQILGQGPKLLIQFQNNGVVDDSQLPKDRFSAERLKGVDSTLKIQPAKLEDSAVYLCASSLGWGGSNQPQHFGDGTRLSIL.

The chain is built from TRBV9 and TRBJ2-7; D is possibly TRBD1 (6 bases). Trimming removed 0 bases at V and 3 bases at J, with 10 bases between. The CDR3 covers 14 residues. Germline V gives CDR1 SGDLS, CDR2 YYNGEE. This CDR3 is CASSVDSRGYEQYF. The CDR3 DNA is TGTGCCAGCAGCGTAGATAGCAGGGGCTACGAGCAGTACTTC.

This chain uses TRBV9 with TRBJ2-2; the D gene is possibly TRBD1 (5 bases). V was clipped by 0 bases and J by 5 bases, with 5 bases between them. The V gene's germline CDR1 is SGDLS and CDR2 YYNGEE. There are 13 residues in the CDR3. This CDR3 reads CASSVGQTGELFF. The CDR3 bases are TGTGCCAGCAGCGTAGGACAGACCGGGGAGCTGTTTTTT.

V gene TRBV27 combines with J gene TRBJ2-6, with a tentative D call TRBD2 (6 bases). V gave up 2 bases and J gave up 2 bases, with 7 bases separating them. Germline-derived CDR1 and CDR2 are MNHEY and SMNVEV (reference sequence). The CDR3 spans 15 residues. CDR3 loop: CASSLAGPGANVLTF. CDR3 coding DNA: TGTGCCAGCAGTTTAGCGGGGCCTGGGGCCAACGTCCTGACTTTC.

This clone was seen a single time. The J gene is TRBJ2-7, the V gene TRBV7-9; possible D gene TRBD1, 6 bases. V was pared by 6 bases and J by 4 bases, with 16 bases between. The CDR3 runs 14 residues. The germline V gene encodes CDR1 SEHNR and CDR2 FQNEAQ (reference sequence). The CDR3: CASSGQPPRYEQYF. In DNA, the CDR3 is TGTGCCAGCAGTGGACAGCCGCCTCGTTACGAGCAGTACTTC.